The 26 T cell receptor beta chains below were found in one sample sequenced in a study of technical replicates of blood from several donors. Assay used: immunoSEQ multiplex PCR; TCRdb lists only in-frame clones, some missing. The sample includes about 97,000 clones, roughly 94% seen only once; the top ten take about 0.3%. Sequenced material: T cells isolated from PBMCs. These receptors all come from a human donor in good health.

The V and J genes are TRBV28 and TRBJ2-3; TRBD2 aligns across 13 bases. V lost 3 bases and J lost 5; bases outside the gene matches: 8. The CDR3 spans 17 residues. Per the germline V gene, CDR1 is MDHEN and CDR2 is SYDVKM. The CDR3 sequence is CASSFPTSGRGKDTQYF. CDR3 sequence (DNA): TGTGCCAGCAGTTTTCCCACTAGCGGGAGGGGGAAAGATACGCAGTATTTT.

The V call is TRBV30, the J call TRBJ2-7; D is possibly TRBD2 (5 bases). This CDR3 contains 12 residues. From germline, CDR1 is GTSNPN and CDR2 SVGIG (reference sequence). V lost 1 base to trimming and J lost 3 bases, with 7 bases between them. The DNA of the CDR3 is TGTGCCTGGAGTGCCACTAGCTACGAGCAGTACTTC. Its translation: CAWSATSYEQYF. The full variable domain, rest sourced from reference TRBV30 and TRBJ2-7, is SQTIHQWPATLVQPVGSPLSLECTVEGTSNPNLYWYRQAAGRGLQLLFYSVGIGQISSEVPQNLSASRPQDRQFILSSKKLLLSDSGFYLCAWSATSYEQYFGPGTRLTVT.

The gene calls are TRBV19 and TRBJ1-1, with 8 bases that match TRBD1. J gave up 7 bases and V 4 bases, and 5 bases lay outside the gene matches. The CDR3 has 13 residues. The germline CDR1 and CDR2 sequences are LNHDA and SQIVND (reference sequence). The DNA of the CDR3 is TGTGCCAGTAGTACAGGGGGCGCGGGTGAAGCTTTCTTT. Translated, it gives CASSTGGAGEAFF.

The chain combines TRBV4-3 with TRBJ2-7; 8 nucleotides match TRBD2. Germline CDR1 and CDR2: LGHNA and YSLEER. The CDR3 length is 15 residues. The V gene end was trimmed by 5 bases and the J gene end by 2 bases; junction bases not matched to a gene: 8. This CDR3 is CASSYITSGAYEQYF. CDR3 nucleotide sequence: TGCGCCAGCAGCTATATTACTAGCGGCGCCTACGAGCAGTACTTC.

The chain couples TRBV2 to TRBJ2-7; 11 bases match TRBD2. The CDR3 totals 16 residues. CDR1 is SNHLY and CDR2 is FYNNEI in the germline V gene. After removal of 2 bases from V and 3 bases from J, the junction contained 6 bases not matched to a gene. The CDR3 DNA reads TGTGCCAGCAGTGAAACCGGGACTAGCGGACTCTACGAGCAGTACTTC. It specifies CASSETGTSGLYEQYF.

The chain joins TRBV27 to TRBJ2-5; a weak D match, TRBD2 (6 bases). The germline V gene encodes CDR1 MNHEY and CDR2 SMNVEV (reference sequence). The V gene lost 4 bases and the J gene lost 6 bases, with 21 bases spanning the gap. The CDR3 extends over 16 amino acids. In DNA form, the CDR3 reads TGTGCCAGCAGTTCCTCCCTCGGGACTCTAGTTCAGACCCAGTACTTC. Protein sequence: CASSSSLGTLVQTQYF.

The genes are TRBV11-2 and TRBJ2-7, with no clear D. V shed 5 bases and J shed 5 bases, with 10 bases lying between them. CDR1 SGHAT and CDR2 FQNNGV come from the germline V gene. CDR3 size: 12 residues. The CDR3 DNA reads TGTGCCAGCAGCATAGCCGTCCACGAGCAGTACTTC. Protein sequence: CASSIAVHEQYF.

The V and J genes are TRBV7-9 and TRBJ1-2, with TRBD1 as a possible D gene (6 bases). The germline V and J ends were trimmed by 4 bases and 8 bases, with 14 bases remaining between them. Germline V CDR1 and CDR2: SEHNR, FQNEAQ (reference sequence). This CDR3 is 13 amino acids long. Here the CDR3 DNA reads TGTGCCAGCAGCTATCGGGACAATTTGGGCTACACCTTC. Translated, it gives CASSYRDNLGYTF.

The gene calls are TRBV27 and TRBJ2-3, with 8 bases aligning to TRBD2. The CDR3 covers 14 residues. The germline V gene has CDR1 MNHEY and CDR2 SMNVEV (reference sequence). Trimming took 3 bases from V and 4 from J; bases not matched to a gene: 3. CDR3 DNA: TGTGCCAGCAGTTTTCAAGCGGGAGCAGATACGCAGTATTTT. This translates into CASSFQAGADTQYF.

CDR3 amino acids: CASRSTGAAYEQYF. As DNA, the CDR3 is TGTGCCAGCAGATCAACAGGGGCAGCCTACGAGCAGTACTTC. The chain carries TRBV6-5 and TRBJ2-7; 7 positions agree with TRBD1. J lost 2 bases, V lost 6 bases, and 7 bases had no gene match. In germline, CDR1 is MNHEY, CDR2 SVGAGI. The length of the CDR3 is 14 residues.

J is TRBJ1-1 and V is TRBV19; D remains ambiguous. Germline CDR1 reads LNHDA; CDR2 reads SQIVND (reference sequence). The CDR3 contains 13 residues. V was pared by 7 bases and J by 3 bases, with 12 bases between. The CDR3 here is CASNHYRDTEAFF. CDR3 DNA sequence: TGTGCCAGTAATCATTACCGGGACACTGAAGCTTTCTTT. The whole variable domain, remainder taken from reference TRBV19 and TRBJ1-1, is DGGITQSPKYLFRKEGQNVTLSCEQNLNHDAMYWYRQDPGQGLRLIYYSQIVNDFQKGDIAEGYSVSREKKESFPLTVTSAQKNPTAFYLCASNHYRDTEAFFGQGTRLTVV.

The V gene is TRBV21-1, the J gene TRBJ1-5; the table's D call of TRBD1 was not tested on the DNA. TRBV21-1 is described as a pseudogene. The CDR3 runs to 15 residues. The CDR3 here is CASTKKGDSNQPQHF. The CDR3 DNA follows: TGTGCCAGCACTAAAAAGGGGGACAGCAATCAGCCCCAGCATTTT.

The V call is TRBV4-2, the J call TRBJ2-3; no clear D. This CDR3 has 14 amino acids. Per germline, CDR1 LGHNA and CDR2 YNFKEQ. V lost 1 base and J 1 base, leaving 6 bases between the germline ends. The CDR3 is CASSQVRGTDTQYF. CDR3 sequence (DNA): TGTGCCAGCAGCCAAGTTCGAGGCACAGATACGCAGTATTTT.

The rearrangement joins TRBV5-1 to TRBJ2-1; D gene uncertain. Per the germline V gene, CDR1 is SGHRS and CDR2 is YFSETQ. V lost 5 bases, J lost 0 bases, and 12 bases lay in between. The CDR3 spans 15 residues. The CDR3 region is CASSRDPSSYNEQFF. CDR3 nucleotide sequence: TGCGCCAGCAGTCGAGATCCTAGCTCCTACAATGAGCAGTTCTTC.

This CDR3 is CASSVDEGSTDTQYF. CDR3 sequence (DNA): TGTGCCAGCAGCGTAGATGAGGGTAGCACAGATACGCAGTATTTT. The chain has TRBV9 and TRBJ2-3; maybe TRBD2 (5 bases). Germline-derived CDR1 and CDR2 are SGDLS and YYNGEE. The CDR3 contains 15 residues. The V end was cut by 0 bases, the J end by 0 bases, with 8 bases between.

J is TRBJ2-1 and V is TRBV13; D gene uncertain. CDR3 length: 13 amino acids. Trimming took off 4 bases at V and 4 bases at J, with 8 bases between the two ends. Germline V gene sequence: CDR1 PRHDT, CDR2 FYEKMQ (reference sequence). The CDR3 is CASSSRLYNEQFF. CDR3 in DNA: TGTGCCAGCAGCTCAAGACTTTACAATGAGCAGTTCTTC.

The rearrangement links TRBV27 to TRBJ1-2, with 9 positions matching TRBD1. Germline values: CDR1 MNHEY, CDR2 SMNVEV (reference sequence). The CDR3 runs 16 residues. With 8 bases clipped from V and 1 base from J, the junction kept 11 bases outside the gene matches. CDR3 amino acids: CASGRTGAIVNYGYTF. The CDR3 bases are TGTGCCAGCGGAAGGACAGGGGCGATAGTTAACTATGGCTACACCTTC.

J is TRBJ2-7 and V is TRBV7-8, with D maybe TRBD2 (6 bases). Germline loops: CDR1 SGHVS, CDR2 FQNEAQ. V was trimmed by 6 bases and J by 0 bases, leaving 15 bases between them. The CDR3 is made up of 15 amino acids. The CDR3 sequence is CASSRSGGISYEQYF. The CDR3 nucleotides read TGTGCCAGCAGTCGATCCGGCGGGATCTCCTACGAGCAGTACTTC.

The rearrangement links TRBV7-2 to TRBJ2-1, with D tentatively TRBD2 (6 bases). This CDR3 comprises 15 residues. V was trimmed by 1 base and J by 6 bases, leaving 13 bases between them. The germline gives CDR1 SGHTA, CDR2 FQGNSA. This chain's CDR3 is CASSLGAGRSNEQFF. CDR3 in DNA: TGTGCCAGCAGCTTAGGCGCAGGGAGGAGCAATGAGCAGTTCTTC. The full variable domain, rest sourced from reference TRBV7-2 and TRBJ2-1, is GAGVSQSPSNKVTEKGKDVELRCDPISGHTALYWYRQSLGQGLEFLIYFQGNSAPDKSGLPSDRFSAERTGGSVSTLTIQRTQQEDSAVYLCASSLGAGRSNEQFFGPGTRLTVL.

The chain uses TRBV4-3 and TRBJ2-7, with D perhaps TRBD1 (5 bases). This CDR3 has 16 amino acids. Deletions cut 0 bases from V and 5 bases from J, with 17 bases between. Germline V gene lookup returns CDR1 LGHNA and CDR2 YSLEER. This CDR3 reads CASSQDLIPGLDEQYF. In DNA form, the CDR3 reads TGCGCCAGCAGCCAAGATTTAATTCCAGGGCTTGACGAGCAGTACTTC.

The rearrangement uses TRBV5-4 and TRBJ2-7; D is unresolved. The CDR3 is made up of 13 amino acids. Germline assignment: CDR1 SGHNT and CDR2 YYREEE (reference sequence). V lost 4 bases to trimming and J lost 6 bases, with 14 bases between them. The CDR3 is CASSLPGVGEQYF. The CDR3 DNA follows: TGTGCCAGCAGCCTCCCGGGTGTTGGCGAGCAGTACTTC.

The V call is TRBV19, the J call TRBJ1-3, with unresolved D. V shed 3 bases and J shed 4 bases, with 10 bases lying between them. The CDR3 covers 14 residues. CDR1 and CDR2 (germline): LNHDA, SQIVND (reference sequence). The DNA for the CDR3 is TGTGCCAGTAGTATTTCCCCGGGAGGAAACACCATATATTTT. Protein: CASSISPGGNTIYF.

The chain couples TRBV5-6 to TRBJ1-5; 9 positions agree with TRBD1. This CDR3 has 15 residues. J lost 6 bases, V lost 4 bases, and 8 bases had no gene match. Germline V gene sequence: CDR1 SGHDT, CDR2 YYEEEE. The chain's CDR3 is CASSPGTGFSQPQHF. The CDR3 DNA reads as TGTGCCAGCAGCCCAGGGACAGGGTTCAGTCAGCCCCAGCATTTT.

J is TRBJ2-1 and V is TRBV12-5; D gene uncertain. CDR3 size: 13 residues. Trimming took 0 bases from V and 11 from J, leaving 11 bases between them. CDR1 and CDR2 (germline): LGHNT, FRNRAP. Here the CDR3 DNA reads TGTGCTAGTGGTTTGGTTAAGACTGCTCAGCAGTTCTTC. Protein: CASGLVKTAQQFF.

This clone was seen just once. V usage is TRBV30 and J usage is TRBJ2-7; a possible D gene is TRBD1 (5 bases). The germline CDR1 and CDR2 sequences are GTSNPN and SVGIG (reference sequence). Trimming removed 4 bases from V and 3 bases from J, with 7 bases in between. This CDR3 is 11 amino acids long. CDR3 DNA: TGTGCCTGGATCGACAGCTACGAGCAGTACTTC. It encodes CAWIDSYEQYF.

The chain joins TRBV7-8 to TRBJ1-5, with D tentatively TRBD1 (6 bases). V dropped 1 base and J dropped 5 bases, with 12 bases sitting between them. There are 15 residues in the CDR3. Germline V CDR1 and CDR2: SGHVS, FQNEAQ. The CDR3 protein is CASSLDRVGDQPQHF. The CDR3 bases are TGTGCCAGCAGCTTAGACAGGGTAGGGGATCAGCCCCAGCATTTT.